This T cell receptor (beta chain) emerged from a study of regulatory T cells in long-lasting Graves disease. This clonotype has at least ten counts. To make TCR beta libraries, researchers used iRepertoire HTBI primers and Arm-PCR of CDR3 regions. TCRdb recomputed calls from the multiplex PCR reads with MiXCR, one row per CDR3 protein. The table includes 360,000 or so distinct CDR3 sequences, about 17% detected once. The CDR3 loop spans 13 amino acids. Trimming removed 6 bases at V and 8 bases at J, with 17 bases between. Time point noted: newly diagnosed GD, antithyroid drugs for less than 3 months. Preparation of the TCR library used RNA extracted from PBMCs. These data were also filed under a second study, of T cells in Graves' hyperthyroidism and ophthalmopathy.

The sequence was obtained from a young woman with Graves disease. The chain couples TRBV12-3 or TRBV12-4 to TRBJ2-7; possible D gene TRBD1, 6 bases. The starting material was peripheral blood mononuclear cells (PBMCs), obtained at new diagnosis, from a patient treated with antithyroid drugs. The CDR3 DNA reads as TGTGCCAGCAGCCCTACCTCCGGGACAAAGCAGTACTTC. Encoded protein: CASSPTSGTKQYF.